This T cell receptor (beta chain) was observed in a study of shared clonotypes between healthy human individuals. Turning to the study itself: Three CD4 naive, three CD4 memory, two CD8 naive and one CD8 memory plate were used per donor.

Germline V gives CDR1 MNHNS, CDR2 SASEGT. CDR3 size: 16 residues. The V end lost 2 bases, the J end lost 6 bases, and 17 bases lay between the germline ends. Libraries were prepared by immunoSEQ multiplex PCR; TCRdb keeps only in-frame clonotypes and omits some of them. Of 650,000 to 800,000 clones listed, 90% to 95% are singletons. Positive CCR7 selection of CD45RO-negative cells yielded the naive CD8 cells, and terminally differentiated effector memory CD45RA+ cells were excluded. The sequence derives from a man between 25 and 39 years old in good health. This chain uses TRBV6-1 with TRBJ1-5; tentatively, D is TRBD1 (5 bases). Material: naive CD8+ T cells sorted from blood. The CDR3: CASSEMGPAGGQPQHF. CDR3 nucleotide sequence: TGTGCCAGCAGTGAAATGGGGCCGGCCGGGGGTCAGCCCCAGCATTTT.